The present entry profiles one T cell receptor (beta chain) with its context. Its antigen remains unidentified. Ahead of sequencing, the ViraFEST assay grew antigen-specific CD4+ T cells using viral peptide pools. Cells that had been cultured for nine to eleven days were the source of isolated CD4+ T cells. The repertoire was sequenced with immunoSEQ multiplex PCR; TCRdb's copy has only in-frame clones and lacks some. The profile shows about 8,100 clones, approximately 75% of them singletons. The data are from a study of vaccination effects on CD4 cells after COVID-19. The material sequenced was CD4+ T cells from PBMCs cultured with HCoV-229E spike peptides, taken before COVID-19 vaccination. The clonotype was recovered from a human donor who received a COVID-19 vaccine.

CDR3 amino acids: CSATGANEQFF. DNA for the CDR3: TGCAGTGCTACAGGCGCCAATGAGCAGTTCTTC. The J gene is TRBJ2-1, the V gene TRBV20-1; no firm D call. From germline, CDR1 is DFQATT and CDR2 SNEGSKA (reference sequence). This CDR3 spans 11 amino acids. Trimming removed 4 bases at V and 6 bases at J, with 7 bases between.